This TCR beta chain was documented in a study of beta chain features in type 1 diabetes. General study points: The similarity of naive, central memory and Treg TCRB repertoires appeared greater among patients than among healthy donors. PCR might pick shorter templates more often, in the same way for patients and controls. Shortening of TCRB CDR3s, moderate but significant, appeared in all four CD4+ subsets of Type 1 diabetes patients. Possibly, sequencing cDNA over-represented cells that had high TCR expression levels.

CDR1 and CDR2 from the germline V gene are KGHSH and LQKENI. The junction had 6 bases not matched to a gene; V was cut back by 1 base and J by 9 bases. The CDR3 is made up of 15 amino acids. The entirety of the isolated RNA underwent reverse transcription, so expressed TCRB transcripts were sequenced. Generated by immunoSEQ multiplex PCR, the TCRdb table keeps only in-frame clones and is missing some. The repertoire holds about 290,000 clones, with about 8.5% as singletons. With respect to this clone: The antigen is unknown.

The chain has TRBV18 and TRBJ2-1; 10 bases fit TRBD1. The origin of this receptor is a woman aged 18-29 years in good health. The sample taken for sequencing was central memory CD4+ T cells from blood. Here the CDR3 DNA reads TGTGCCAGCTCACCACTGGGACAGGGGTCAGGTGAGCAGTTCTTC. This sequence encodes CASSPLGQGSGEQFF.